These T cell receptor beta chains were read from a single sample in a study of cytomegalovirus exposure and HLA in healthy donors. Here immunoSEQ multiplex PCR was the method, and the copy in TCRdb shows in-frame clones only, minus some. The repertoire has fewer than 250,000 clones, 82% of them found once; the top ten carry nearly 6%. The sample taken for sequencing was PBMCs. The source is a man aged 40-49 years in good health and CMV-seropositive. Each CDR3 is given with its conserved first and last residue. D genes are given only for firm matches. Clone size is stated in some rows and not others, as once, few, many or a class when expanded.

D gene	clone size	V gene	J gene	CDR3 protein	CDR3 DNA
.	.	TRBV7-3	TRBJ1-1	CASSLRRGWDTEAFF	TGTGCCAGCAGCTTAAGGCGGGGGTGGGACACTGAAGCTTTCTTT
.	.	TRBV6-1	TRBJ2-1	CASSDWGLSRYNEQFF	TGTGCCAGCAGTGACTGGGGACTCAGTCGGTACAATGAGCAGTTCTTC
.	.	TRBV15	TRBJ2-7	CATSPDYLEQYF	TGTGCCACCAGCCCAGACTATCTGGAGCAGTACTTC
TRBD2	.	TRBV7-9	TRBJ2-1	CASNRLADSSYNEQFF	TGTGCCAGCAACCGGCTAGCGGATAGCTCCTACAATGAGCAGTTCTTC
.	.	TRBV11-2	TRBJ2-1	CASSLGWAEQFF	TGTGCCAGCAGCTTAGGATGGGCTGAGCAGTTCTTC
TRBD1	.	TRBV4-1	TRBJ1-1	CASSQSPGQGSIEAFF	TGCGCCAGCAGCCAAAGTCCGGGACAGGGGAGTATTGAAGCTTTCTTT
.	.	TRBV29-1	TRBJ2-1	CSSFTGRKDEQFF	TGCAGCTCCTTTACAGGGAGAAAGGATGAGCAGTTCTTC
TRBD1	.	TRBV5-8	TRBJ1-1	CASNHRDRVDTTEAFF	TGTGCCAGCAACCACAGGGACAGGGTGGATACAACTGAAGCTTTCTTT
.	once	TRBV29-1	TRBJ1-2	CSVVGGGLDGYTF	TGCAGCGTTGTAGGGGGGGGTCTTGATGGCTACACCTTC
TRBD1	.	TRBV19	TRBJ2-2	CASRRDSTNTGELFF	TGTGCCAGTAGACGGGACAGCACGAACACCGGGGAGCTGTTTTTT
TRBD2	.	TRBV6-5	TRBJ2-3	CASSSPGGRGTDTQYF	TGTGCCAGCAGTTCTCCCGGGGGGAGGGGCACAGATACGCAGTATTTT
.	few	TRBV4-2	TRBJ2-1	CASSRQGDSSYNEQFF	TGTGCCAGCAGCCGTCAGGGGGACTCTTCCTACAATGAGCAGTTCTTC